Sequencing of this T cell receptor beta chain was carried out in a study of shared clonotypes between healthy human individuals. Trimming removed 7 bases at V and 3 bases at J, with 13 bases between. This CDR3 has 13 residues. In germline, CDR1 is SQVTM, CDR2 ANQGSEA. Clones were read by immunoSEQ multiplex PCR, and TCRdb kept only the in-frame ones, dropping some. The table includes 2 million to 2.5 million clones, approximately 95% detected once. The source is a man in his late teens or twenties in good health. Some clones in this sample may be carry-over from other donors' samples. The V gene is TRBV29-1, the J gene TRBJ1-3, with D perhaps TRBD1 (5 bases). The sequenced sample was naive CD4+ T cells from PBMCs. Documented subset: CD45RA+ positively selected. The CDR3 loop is CSAVRGDGNTIYF. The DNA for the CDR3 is TGCAGCGCTGTTAGGGGAGATGGAAACACCATATATTTT. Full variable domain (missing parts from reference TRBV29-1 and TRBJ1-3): SAVISQKPSRDICQRGTSLTIQCQVDSQVTMMFWYRQQPGQSLTLIATANQGSEATYESGFVIDKFPISRPNLTFSTLTVSNMSPEDSSIYLCSAVRGDGNTIYFGEGSWLTVV.